The 21 T cell receptor beta chains listed next were all sequenced from one sample in a study of T cells in Graves' hyperthyroidism and ophthalmopathy. The CDR3 regions of TCR beta were amplified from RNA transcripts. The primer set for the first-round RT-PCR of the TCR CDR3 was HTBI. TCRdb fed the multiplex PCR reads into MiXCR, producing one record per CDR3 protein. The sample shows hundreds of thousands of distinct CDR3 sequences, roughly 46% of them seen only once. Sequenced input: peripheral blood or thyroid tissue (not recorded which). These receptors all stem from an adult man with Graves' disease, either hyperthyroidism or ophthalmopathy (not recorded which).

The rearrangement joins TRBV7-9 to TRBJ2-2, with a possible D match to TRBD1 (7 bases). The germline V gene encodes CDR1 SEHNR and CDR2 FQNEAQ (reference sequence). The CDR3 loop spans 16 amino acids. The V end was cut by 5 bases, the J end by 3 bases, with 16 bases between. CDR3 loop: CASSPTQGGYTGELFF. The CDR3, as DNA: TGTGCCAGCAGCCCAACCCAGGGGGGCTACACCGGGGAGCTGTTTTTT.

This clonotype was seen ten or more times. The chain recombines TRBV25-1 with TRBJ1-3, with a weak D call TRBD1 (6 bases). Germline values: CDR1 MGHDK, CDR2 SYGVNS. The CDR3 extends over 15 amino acids. V lost 2 bases and J 3 bases, leaving 11 bases between the germline ends. The CDR3 here is CASSEGGSRGNTIYF. CDR3 coding DNA: TGTGCCAGCAGTGAAGGGGGCAGTCGTGGAAACACCATATATTTT.

This rearrangement joins TRBV6-1 to TRBJ2-7; 10 bases are a match to TRBD2. Trimming took 6 bases from V and 3 from J; bases not matched to a gene: 8. The length of the CDR3 is 15 residues. Germline lookup yields CDR1 MNHNS and CDR2 SASEGT. The CDR3 nucleotides read TGTGCCAGCAGCCCCCGGACTAGCGGAAACTACGAGCAGTACTTC. Translated, it gives CASSPRTSGNYEQYF.

This clonotype was seen only once. CDR3 DNA sequence: TGTGCCAGTACTGAGGACAGGGCCGGCAGGGATCAGCCCCAGCATTTT. As protein: CASTEDRAGRDQPQHF. The chain carries TRBV19 and TRBJ1-5, with 8 bases aligning to TRBD1. This CDR3 contains 16 residues. V gave up 7 bases and J gave up 5 bases; unmatched junction bases: 13. Germline V gives CDR1 LNHDA, CDR2 SQIVND (reference sequence).

The rearrangement links TRBV6-1 to TRBJ2-5; 9 bases align to TRBD2. CDR1 is MNHNS, CDR2 SASEGT, per germline. V gave up 6 bases and J gave up 4 bases; unmatched junction bases: 9. There are 15 residues in the CDR3. CDR3 protein: CASSQSGLAPETQYF. In nucleotides, the CDR3 is TGTGCCAGCAGCCAGTCCGGACTAGCGCCAGAGACCCAGTACTTC.

The DNA of the CDR3 is TGCAGAATGACAGGGATAGGCACTGAAGCTTTCTTT. Translating gives CRMTGIGTEAFF. J is TRBJ1-1 and V is TRBV29-1; 7 positions agree with TRBD1. This CDR3 has 12 amino acids. Looked up from germline, CDR1 is SQVTM and CDR2 is ANQGSEA.

This rearrangement joins TRBV6-5 to TRBJ2-5; 10 nucleotides line up with TRBD2. V lost 8 bases and J lost 5; bases outside the gene matches: 8. This CDR3 has 14 amino acids. Per the germline V gene, CDR1 is MNHEY and CDR2 is SVGAGI. The CDR3, as DNA: TGTGCCAGCGTAAGCGGGAGGGCCAAGGAGACCCAGTACTTC. This codes for CASVSGRAKETQYF.

The chain has TRBV5-1 and TRBJ2-5; D tentatively reads TRBD1 or TRBD2 (5 bases each). Trimming left V 6 bases short and J 5 bases short, with 14 bases between. Germline V gene sequence: CDR1 SGHRS, CDR2 YFSETQ. The CDR3 spans 13 residues. CDR3 coding DNA: TGCGCCAGCACCCGGGACGGGGTGGAGACCCAGTACTTC. The encoded protein is CASTRDGVETQYF.

The CDR3 reads CASSPLMTGGNSPLHF. The DNA for the CDR3 is TGTGCCAGCAGCCCGTTAATGACAGGGGGCAATTCACCCCTCCACTTT. The chain couples TRBV7-9 to TRBJ1-6; 10 bases line up with TRBD1. This CDR3 region has 16 residues. Looked up from germline, CDR1 is SEHNR and CDR2 is FQNEAQ (reference sequence). J lost 7 bases, V lost 5 bases, and 8 bases had no gene match. The complete variable domain, with remaining parts taken from reference TRBV7-9 and TRBJ1-6, reads DTGVSQNPRHKITKRGQNVTFRCDPISEHNRLYWYRQTLGQGPEFLTYFQNEAQLEKSRLLSDRFSAERPKGSFSTLEIQRTEQGDSAMYLCASSPLMTGGNSPLHFGNGTRLTVT.

This chain uses TRBV10-3 with TRBJ1-2; 7 positions agree with TRBD1. Germline CDR1 reads ENHRY; CDR2 reads SYGVKD. The CDR3 is made up of 17 amino acids. V dropped 10 bases and J dropped 2; count of bases not matched to a gene: 19. Here the CDR3 reads CASSQDRAYHINYGYTF. CDR3 DNA: TGTGCCAGCAGCCAAGACAGGGCTTACCACATAAACTATGGCTACACCTTC.

In its sample, this clonotype was seen many times. This rearrangement joins TRBV7-2 to TRBJ1-2; perhaps TRBD1 as D (6 bases). Germline V lookup: CDR1 SGHTA, CDR2 FQGNSA. V gave up 1 base and J gave up 4 bases, with 10 bases separating them. The CDR3 extends over 14 amino acids. The CDR3 loop is CASSLEGQTYGYTF. As DNA, the CDR3 is TGTGCCAGCAGCTTAGAAGGACAGACCTATGGCTACACCTTC.

This clonotype was seen at least ten times. The rearrangement joins TRBV7-9 to TRBJ2-7; 11 bases are shared with TRBD2. Per germline, CDR1 SEHNR and CDR2 FQNEAQ (reference sequence). With V trimmed by 5 bases and J by 4 bases, 7 bases remained unmatched. CDR3 length equals 15 residues. The CDR3: CASSQEGTSGYEQYF. The CDR3 bases are TGTGCCAGCAGCCAAGAAGGGACTAGCGGATACGAGCAGTACTTC.

The chain recombines TRBV24-1 with TRBJ1-4, with a possible D match to TRBD1 (5 bases). The CDR3 runs to 15 residues. Deletions cut 6 bases from V and 15 bases from J, with 25 bases between. From germline, CDR1 is KGHDR and CDR2 SFDVKD. CDR3 in DNA: TGTGCCACCAGTCGTCCAGGCTACACCGGGGGAGTTATGTTTTTT. This encodes CATSRPGYTGGVMFF.

CDR3 DNA: TGTGCCAGCAGTGATGGTTGGGGCATGAACACTGAAGCTTTCTTT. Protein sequence: CASSDGWGMNTEAFF. The chain joins TRBV25-1 to TRBJ1-1; TRBD1 is a possible D gene (5 bases). V was shortened by 3 bases and J by 0 bases, with 11 bases between the two germline ends. Germline assignment: CDR1 MGHDK and CDR2 SYGVNS. The CDR3 has 15 residues.

This clonotype was seen ten or more times. The chain combines TRBV29-1 with TRBJ2-7; TRBD2 is a possible D gene (6 bases). Germline V gene data show CDR1 as SQVTM and CDR2 as ANQGSEA. Trimming pared 6 bases from V and 3 bases from J, leaving 12 bases between. The CDR3 length is 12 residues. The CDR3 DNA is TGCAGCGTGTCCGGGACTTTCTACGAGCAGTACTTC. Residues: CSVSGTFYEQYF.

The chain joins TRBV9 to TRBJ2-7; possibly TRBD2 for D (6 bases). This CDR3 has 14 amino acids. V was pared by 4 bases and J by 5 bases, with 16 bases between. Germline V gives CDR1 SGDLS, CDR2 YYNGEE. CDR3: CASSPRGEGNEQYF. The CDR3 bases are TGTGCCAGCAGCCCGCGGGGTGAGGGAAACGAGCAGTACTTC.

The J gene is TRBJ1-1, the V gene TRBV13; D uncertain. Germline lookup yields CDR1 PRHDT and CDR2 FYEKMQ (reference sequence). Trimming took 5 bases from V and 0 from J, leaving 7 bases between them. This CDR3 has 13 residues. The CDR3 sequence is CASSKSLNTEAFF. For the CDR3, the DNA is TGTGCCAGCAGCAAGTCCCTGAACACTGAAGCTTTCTTT.

This clonotype appeared a few times. The genes are TRBV20-1 and TRBJ1-1, with TRBD1 matching 7 bases. This CDR3 contains 15 residues. In germline, CDR1 is DFQATT, CDR2 SNEGSKA (reference sequence). Losses at the gene ends were 5 bases for V and 0 bases for J; bases not matched to a gene: 9. The CDR3 reads CSAGGQINMNTEAFF. DNA of the CDR3: TGCAGTGCTGGGGGACAGATAAATATGAACACTGAAGCTTTCTTT.

This clonotype was seen many times. This chain connects TRBV29-1 to TRBJ2-7; D unclear. From germline, CDR1 is SQVTM and CDR2 ANQGSEA. The CDR3 is 12 residues long. The V end lost 2 bases, the J end lost 3 bases, and 8 bases lay between the germline ends. DNA for the CDR3: TGCAGCGTTGAACTGGGTATCTACGAGCAGTACTTC. Protein sequence: CSVELGIYEQYF.

The chain uses TRBV19 and TRBJ1-1; the D gene is possibly TRBD1 (5 bases). V dropped 8 bases and J dropped 7 bases, with 17 bases sitting between them. The CDR3 is 13 residues long. Germline CDR1 reads LNHDA; CDR2 reads SQIVND (reference sequence). The CDR3 region has the DNA TGTGCCAGTTACACTCCAGGGCGTGATGAAGCTTTCTTT. Translating gives CASYTPGRDEAFF.

This chain links TRBV7-9 with TRBJ1-2; D unresolved. The CDR3 spans 14 residues. Germline V gene lookup returns CDR1 SEHNR and CDR2 FQNEAQ (reference sequence). V was clipped by 3 bases and J by 2 bases, with 10 bases between them. The CDR3 sequence is CASSFRSGNYGYTF. CDR3 DNA: TGTGCCAGCAGCTTCCGCTCGGGGAACTATGGCTACACCTTC.